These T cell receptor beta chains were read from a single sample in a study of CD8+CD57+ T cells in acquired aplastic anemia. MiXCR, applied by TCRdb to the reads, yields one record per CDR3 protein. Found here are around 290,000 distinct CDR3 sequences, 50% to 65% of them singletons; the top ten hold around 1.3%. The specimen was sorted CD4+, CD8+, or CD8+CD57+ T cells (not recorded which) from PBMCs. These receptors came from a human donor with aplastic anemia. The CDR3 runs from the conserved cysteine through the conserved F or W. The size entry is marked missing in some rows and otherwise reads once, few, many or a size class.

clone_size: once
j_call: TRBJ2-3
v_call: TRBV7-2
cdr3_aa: CASSQVETTDTQYF

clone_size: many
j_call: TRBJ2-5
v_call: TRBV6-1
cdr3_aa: CASSEGGTSGETQYF

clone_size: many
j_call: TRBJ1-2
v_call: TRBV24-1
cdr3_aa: CATSGAALNYGYTF

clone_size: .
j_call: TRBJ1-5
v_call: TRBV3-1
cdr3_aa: CASSHGRGIQPQHF

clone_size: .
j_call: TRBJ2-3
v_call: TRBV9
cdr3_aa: CASSTGTSGGARDTQYF

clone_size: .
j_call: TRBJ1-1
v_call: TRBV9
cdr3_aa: CASSQQGSAEAFF

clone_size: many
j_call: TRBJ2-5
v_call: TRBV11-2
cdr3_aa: CASRQSSTTGETQYF

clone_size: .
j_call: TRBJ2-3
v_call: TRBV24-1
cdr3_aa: CATGEPSGGTDTQYF

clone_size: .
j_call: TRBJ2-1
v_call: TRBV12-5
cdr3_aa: CASGPRVLNEQFF

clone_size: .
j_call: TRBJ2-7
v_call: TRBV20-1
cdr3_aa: CSARGKTYEQYF

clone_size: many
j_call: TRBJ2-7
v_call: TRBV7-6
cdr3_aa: CASSSAGRNYEQYF

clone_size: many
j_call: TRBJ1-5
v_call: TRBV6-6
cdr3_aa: CASSPGRNQPQHF

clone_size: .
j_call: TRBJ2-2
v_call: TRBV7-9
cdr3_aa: CASIGELFF

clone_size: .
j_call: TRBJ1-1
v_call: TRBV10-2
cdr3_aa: CASSESWEGAEAFF

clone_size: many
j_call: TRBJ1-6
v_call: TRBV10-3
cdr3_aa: CAISRGGASYNSPLHF

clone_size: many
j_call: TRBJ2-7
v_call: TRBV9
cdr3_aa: CAPRGLEAGEGRGASTYEQYF

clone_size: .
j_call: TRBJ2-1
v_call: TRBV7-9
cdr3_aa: CASKSERGHNEQFF

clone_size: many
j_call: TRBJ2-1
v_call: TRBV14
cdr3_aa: CASSQQQGEQFF

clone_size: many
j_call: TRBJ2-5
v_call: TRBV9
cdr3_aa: CASSRTPTGIRETQYF

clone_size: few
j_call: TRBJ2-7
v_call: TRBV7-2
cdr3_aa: CASSEQRGNEQYF

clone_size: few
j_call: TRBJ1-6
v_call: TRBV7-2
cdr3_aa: CASTLPNSPLHF

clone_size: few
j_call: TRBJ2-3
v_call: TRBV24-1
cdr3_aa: CATSDPLAGGHTQYF

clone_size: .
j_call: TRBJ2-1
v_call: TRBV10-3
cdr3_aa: CAISDWSSNEQFF

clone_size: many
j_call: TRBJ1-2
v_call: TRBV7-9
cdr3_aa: CASSSSRQTNYGYTF

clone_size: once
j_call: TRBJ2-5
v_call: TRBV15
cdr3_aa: CATSSDTGQGGETQYF

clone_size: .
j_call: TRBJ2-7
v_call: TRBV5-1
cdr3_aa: CASGLESDSYEQYF

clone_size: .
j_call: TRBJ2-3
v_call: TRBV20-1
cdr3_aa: CSARTGTSGRLASTDTQYF

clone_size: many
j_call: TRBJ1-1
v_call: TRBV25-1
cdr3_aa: CASSMGLGSTEAFF

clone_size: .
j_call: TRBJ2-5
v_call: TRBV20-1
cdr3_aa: CSARDWARASGGARETQYF

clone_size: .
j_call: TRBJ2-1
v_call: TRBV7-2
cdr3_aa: CASSSSGLEGEQFF

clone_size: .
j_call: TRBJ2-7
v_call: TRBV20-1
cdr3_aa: CSASPGQLFEQYF

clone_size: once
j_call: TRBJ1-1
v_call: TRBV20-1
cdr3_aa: CSATKGHKNTEAFF

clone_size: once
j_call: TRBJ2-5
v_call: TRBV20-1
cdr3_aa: CSASQAGGYQGTQYF

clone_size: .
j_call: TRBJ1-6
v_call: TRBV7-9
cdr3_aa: CASSYPRQTGGYNSPLHF